The 25 T cell receptor beta chains reported below all come from one sample, sequenced in a study of tumor-infiltrating lymphocytes in oesophageal squamous cell carcinoma. TCRdb fed the PCR reads into MiXCR, producing one record per CDR3 protein. Found here are more than 10,000 distinct CDR3 sequences, around 50% of them singletons; the top ten hold more than 11%. Sequences were obtained from normal esophageal tissue next to the tumor. The receptors here all came from a male donor with esophageal squamous cell carcinoma.

The chain couples TRBV7-2 to TRBJ2-1; the D call may be TRBD1 or TRBD2 (7 bases each). The DNA end lines up better with TRBJ2-7; the J call may be wrong. This CDR3 is built from 15 residues. Germline V gene sequence: CDR1 SGHTA, CDR2 FQGNSA. This chain's CDR3 is CASSLVSRGGHEQYF. The CDR3 coding sequence is TGTGCCAGCAGCTTAGTCTCCAGGGGGGGACACGAGCAGTACTTC.

This clonotype has more than one count but fewer than ten. The rearrangement joins TRBV7-3 to TRBJ2-5; 8 positions agree with TRBD2. The CDR3 loop spans 15 amino acids. V shed 5 bases and J 1 base; nucleotides not matched to a gene: 6. The germline gives CDR1 SGHTA, CDR2 FQGTGA. In nucleotides, the CDR3 is TGTGCCAGCAGCCTGGTAGCGGGGTCCCAAGAGACCCAGTACTTC. The encoded protein is CASSLVAGSQETQYF.

The V call is TRBV13, the J call TRBJ1-2; TRBD1 agrees at 9 bases. Germline CDR1 and CDR2: PRHDT and FYEKMQ (reference sequence). Trimming at V came to 3 bases and at J to 13 bases, leaving 3 bases not matched to a gene. This CDR3 is built from 11 residues. The CDR3 sequence is CASSLGQGPTF. DNA for the CDR3: TGTGCCAGCAGCTTGGGACAGGGTCCCACCTTC.

A note on this clonotype: Since no conserved phenylalanine or tryptophan closes the CDR3, a read error is the likely cause. The chain has TRBV7-6 and TRBJ2-5, with 7 positions matching TRBD1. Germline loops: CDR1 SGHVS, CDR2 FNYEAQ. The CDR3 consists of 11 residues. CDR3 DNA sequence: TGTGTCACAGGGGTTCAAGAGACCCAGTACTTA. It codes for CVTGVQETQYL.

The rearrangement links TRBV7-8 to TRBJ1-2; 10 bases agree with TRBD1. The CDR3 loop spans 15 amino acids. Trimming cost V 4 bases and J 7 bases; bases outside gene matches: 9. Germline V gene data show CDR1 as SGHVS and CDR2 as FQNEAQ. The CDR3 here is CASSSEDGTGAGYTF. The CDR3 bases are TGTGCCAGCAGCTCAGAAGACGGGACAGGGGCTGGCTACACCTTC. The full variable domain, in which reference TRBV7-8 and TRBJ1-2 provide the parts outside the CDR3, is GAGVSQSPRYKVAKRGQDVALRCDPISGHVSLFWYQQALGQGPEFLTYFQNEAQLDKSGLPSDRFFAERPEGSVSTLKIQRTQQEDSAVYLCASSSEDGTGAGYTFGSGTRLTVV.

In this sample, this clonotype turned up a few times. One junction end does not reproduce the germline sequence, and a read error may be involved. The chain recombines TRBV3-1 with TRBJ2-1; the D gene is possibly TRBD1 (5 bases). The CDR3 covers 17 residues. Germline V gives CDR1 LGHDT, CDR2 YNNKEL (reference sequence). The CDR3 sequence: CASRQGAAVSSYNEQFF. CDR3 nucleotides: TGTGCCAGCAGGCAAGGGGCAGCCGTAAGCTCCTACAATGAGCAGTTCTTC.

The chain combines TRBV7-3 with TRBJ2-1; a possible D gene is TRBD2 (6 bases). Trimming cost V 6 bases and J 5 bases, with 20 bases left between them. The germline V gene has CDR1 SGHTA and CDR2 FQGTGA. This CDR3 comprises 16 residues. The CDR3 loop is CASSRTGLPPDNEQFF. The CDR3 DNA reads TGTGCCAGCAGTCGAACGGGACTCCCGCCCGACAATGAGCAGTTCTTC.

About this clonotype itself: A junction boundary mismatches the germline segment, possibly from a read error. V gene TRBV7-6 combines with J gene TRBJ2-5, with 7 bases matching TRBD1. The CDR3 covers 14 residues. Germline CDR1 reads SGHVS; CDR2 reads FNYEAQ. CDR3 sequence reads: CASSHAGGAGTQYF. CDR3 nucleotide sequence: TGTGCTAGCAGCCACGCAGGGGGTGCAGGGACCCAGTACTTC.

This clonotype showed up many times. The chain recombines TRBV5-1 with TRBJ2-2, with D possibly being TRBD2 (5 bases). The CDR3 runs to 16 residues. Germline V gene lookup returns CDR1 SGHRS and CDR2 YFSETQ. V lost 0 bases, J lost 7 bases, and 16 bases lay in between. The DNA for the CDR3 is TGCGCCAGCAGCTTGGTACTAGTCGCTTCCTTCGGGGAGCTGTTTTTT. Residues: CASSLVLVASFGELFF. Combining the CDR3 with reference TRBV5-1 and TRBJ2-2 gives the whole variable domain KAGVTQTPRYLIKTRGQQVTLSCSPISGHRSVSWYQQTPGQGLQFLFEYFSETQRNKGNFPGRFSGRQFSNSRSEMNVSTLELGDSALYLCASSLVLVASFGELFFGEGSRLTVL.

This clonotype turned up a few times. The genes are TRBV27 and TRBJ2-1; 12 nucleotides agree with TRBD2. The CDR3 totals 15 residues. From germline, CDR1 is MNHEY and CDR2 SMNVEV (reference sequence). V gave up 5 bases and J gave up 5 bases; unmatched junction bases: 4. CDR3 sequence reads: CASSKLAGGHNEQFF. CDR3 DNA: TGTGCCAGCAGTAAGCTAGCGGGAGGGCACAATGAGCAGTTCTTC.

This clonotype has a handful of counts. This chain connects TRBV7-9 to TRBJ2-7; 8 nucleotides line up with TRBD1. The CDR3 is made up of 14 amino acids. Germline loops: CDR1 SEHNR, CDR2 FQNEAQ (reference sequence). V was pared by 1 base and J by 5 bases, with 4 bases of the junction left unmatched. The CDR3 coding sequence is TGTGCCAGCAGCTTAGGGACAGGGAGCCACGAGCAGTACTTC. It yields the protein CASSLGTGSHEQYF.

Concerning this clonotype: The germline gene is not matched at one end of the junction; a read error may be the cause. V usage is TRBV6-1 and J usage is TRBJ2-4, with unresolved D. The germline CDR1 and CDR2 sequences are MNHNS and SASEGT. The CDR3 runs to 16 residues. The CDR3 here is CASSSLRRTSPYEQYF. CDR3 coding DNA: TGTGCCAGCAGTTCCTTGAGACGCACGAGCCCCTACGAGCAGTACTTT.

CDR3 amino acids: CASSLVHGAEQYF. The CDR3 DNA is TGTGCCAGCAGCTTAGTCCACGGTGCCGAGCAGTACTTC. The chain is built from TRBV7-2 and TRBJ2-7; D unclear. The CDR3 covers 13 residues. Germline CDR1 SGHTA, CDR2 FQGNSA. V lost 1 base to trimming and J lost 6 bases, with 10 bases between them.

In its sample, this clonotype was seen a few times. This chain connects TRBV2 to TRBJ1-1; D possibly corresponds to TRBD1 (5 bases). The ends were cut back, 7 bases at V and 1 base at J, with 13 bases in the middle. Germline V CDR1 and CDR2: SNHLY, FYNNEI. There are 14 residues in the CDR3. CDR3 sequence: CASTRGSSNTEAFF. The CDR3 bases are TGTGCCAGCACTCGGGGCAGCTCGAACACTGAAGCTTTCTTT. Full variable domain (missing parts from reference TRBV2 and TRBJ1-1): EPEVTQTPSHQVTQMGQEVILRCVPISNHLYFYWYRQILGQKVEFLVSFYNNEISEKSEIFDDQFSVERPDGSNFTLKIRSTKLEDSAMYFCASTRGSSNTEAFFGQGTRLTVV.

This chain joins TRBV20-1 and TRBJ2-1; D gene unclear. The J call is uncertain, as TRBJ2-7 better fits the DNA end. CDR3 length equals 13 residues. Germline assignment: CDR1 DFQATT and CDR2 SNEGSKA (reference sequence). The DNA for the CDR3 is TGCAGTGCTAGGGGGATAAACTCCTACGAGCAGTACTTC. It codes for CSARGINSYEQYF.

This clonotype has ten or more counts. V gene TRBV7-3 combines with J gene TRBJ2-3; D gene unclear. Germline CDR1 SGHTA, CDR2 FQGTGA. Trimming removed 1 base from V and 1 base from J, with 6 bases in between. The CDR3 spans 14 residues. Here the CDR3 DNA reads TGTGCCAGCAGCTTAAGCCGGGGCACAGATACGCAGTATTTT. Protein sequence: CASSLSRGTDTQYF.

This clonotype has more than one count but fewer than ten. The junction departs from germline at one end; a sequencing error may be responsible. The rearrangement links TRBV7-3 to TRBJ2-7; 10 nucleotides match TRBD2. The CDR3 consists of 18 residues. Germline-derived CDR1 and CDR2 are SGHTA and FQGTGA. The CDR3: CASSLTFSGGANTGELYF. For the CDR3, the DNA is TGTGCCAGCAGCTTAACGTTCAGCGGGGGGGCGAACACCGGGGAGCTGTACTTC.

The chain links TRBV28 to TRBJ2-5; D not certain. The end of the DNA aligns better with TRBJ2-1, so the J call may be wrong. Germline loops: CDR1 MDHEN, CDR2 SYDVKM. This CDR3 region has 13 residues. This CDR3 reads CASTFQQWTEQFF. CDR3 DNA: TGTGCCAGCACTTTTCAACAGTGGACTGAGCAGTTCTTC.

The V gene is TRBV3-1, the J gene TRBJ2-3; TRBD2 is a possible D gene (5 bases). V lost 0 bases and J lost 2, with 9 bases in between. This CDR3 comprises 15 residues. Germline CDR1 reads LGHDT; CDR2 reads YNNKEL (reference sequence). CDR3 residues: CASSQDFGLTDTQYF. DNA for the CDR3: TGTGCCAGCAGCCAAGATTTTGGACTCACAGATACGCAGTATTTT.

CDR3 protein: CASSQARDTQYF. CDR3 bases: TGTGCCAGCAGTCAGGCAAGGGATACGCAGTATTTT. The chain employs TRBV12-3 or TRBV12-4 and TRBJ2-3; D is uncertain. V was shortened by 5 bases and J by 6 bases, with 9 bases between the two germline ends. This CDR3 spans 12 amino acids.

The V call is TRBV11-1, the J call TRBJ2-1; 8 nucleotides align to TRBD2. The DNA matches TRBJ2-7 better at its end, which makes the J call doubtful. The CDR3 extends over 13 amino acids. The germline gives CDR1 SGHAT, CDR2 FQDESV (reference sequence). CDR3 residues: CASSRTSTYEQYF. The CDR3 bases are TGTGCCAGCAGTCGGACTAGCACCTACGAGCAGTACTTC.

This clonotype is medium-sized in the sample. This rearrangement joins TRBV10-2 to TRBJ2-3; perhaps TRBD2 as D (5 bases). The CDR3 totals 14 residues. Germline CDR1 and CDR2: WSHSY and SAAADI. V lost 6 bases and J 4 bases, leaving 14 bases between the germline ends. CDR3 DNA: TGCGCCAGCAGGGTTGGGAGATCTGCAGATACGCAGTATTTT. This translates into CASRVGRSADTQYF.

The chain combines TRBV7-2 with TRBJ2-1; TRBD2 matches at 9 bases. The V gene end was trimmed by 0 bases and the J gene end by 2 bases; junction bases not matched to a gene: 5. Germline V gene sequence: CDR1 SGHTA, CDR2 FQGNSA. The CDR3 runs to 17 residues. CDR3 sequence reads: CASSLAPSGTAYNEQFF. Written as DNA, the CDR3 is TGTGCCAGCAGCTTAGCGCCTAGCGGGACTGCCTACAATGAGCAGTTCTTC.

This chain connects TRBV10-3 to TRBJ2-7; D is unresolved. V was shortened by 4 bases and J by 7 bases, with 14 bases between the two germline ends. The germline V gene has CDR1 ENHRY and CDR2 SYGVKD. This CDR3 is built from 13 residues. CDR3: CAISVLDDNEQYF. The CDR3 bases are TGTGCCATCAGTGTGTTGGATGACAATGAGCAGTACTTC.

This CDR3 reads CASSSVAGAGNEQFF. The CDR3 DNA is TGTGCCAGCAGCTCCGTAGCGGGAGCGGGGAATGAGCAGTTCTTC. V gene TRBV5-4 combines with J gene TRBJ2-5; 9 nucleotides match TRBD2. The DNA end is a closer match to TRBJ2-1, so the J assignment may be wrong. Germline CDR1 reads SGHNT; CDR2 reads YYREEE (reference sequence). This CDR3 contains 15 residues.